This entry lists 16 T cell receptor beta chains sequenced from one sample in a study of cytomegalovirus exposure and HLA in healthy donors. Researchers ran the PCR with 60 Vbeta and 13 Jbeta primers. Libraries were prepared by immunoSEQ multiplex PCR; TCRdb keeps only in-frame clonotypes and omits some of them. The sample yields 55,000 to 65,000 clones, 85% seen once. Material for sequencing was PBMCs. The source of these receptors is a female donor in good health and CMV-seronegative.

The rearrangement uses TRBV29-1 and TRBJ2-3, with D tentatively TRBD2 (5 bases). From germline, CDR1 is SQVTM and CDR2 ANQGSEA. Trimming took 2 bases from V and 4 from J, leaving 7 bases between them. This CDR3 contains 12 residues. CDR3 sequence: CSVEQRADTQYF. The CDR3 coding sequence is TGCAGCGTTGAACAGAGGGCAGATACGCAGTATTTT.

This chain joins TRBV14 and TRBJ1-1; possibly TRBD1 for D (5 bases). V dropped 2 bases and J dropped 1 base, with 14 bases sitting between them. This CDR3 has 16 amino acids. CDR1 SGHDN and CDR2 FVKESK come from the germline V gene. The CDR3 sequence: CASSQIAGESNTEAFF. For the CDR3, the DNA is TGTGCCAGCAGCCAAATAGCGGGGGAGTCGAACACTGAAGCTTTCTTT.

V gene TRBV28 combines with J gene TRBJ2-1, with D tentatively TRBD2 (6 bases). Germline V gives CDR1 MDHEN, CDR2 SYDVKM. The V end lost 7 bases, the J end lost 4 bases, and 11 bases lay between the germline ends. There are 13 residues in the CDR3. The CDR3 protein is CASITEGYNEQFF. CDR3 nucleotides: TGTGCCAGCATCACGGAGGGTTACAATGAGCAGTTCTTC. The full variable domain, rest sourced from reference TRBV28 and TRBJ2-1, is DVKVTQSSRYLVKRTGEKVFLECVQDMDHENMFWYRQDPGLGLRLIYFSYDVKMKEKGDIPEGYSVSREKKERFSLILESASTNQTSMYLCASITEGYNEQFFGPGTRLTVL.

The chain joins TRBV6-5 to TRBJ1-4; no definite D call. This CDR3 region has 12 residues. Germline CDR1 and CDR2: MNHEY and SVGAGI. Trimming took 4 bases from V and 5 from J, leaving 5 bases between them. CDR3 sequence reads: CASSLRNEKLFF. For the CDR3, the DNA is TGTGCCAGCAGTTTGCGAAATGAAAAACTGTTTTTT.

This chain joins TRBV19 and TRBJ2-2; TRBD2 matches 8 bases. With 2 bases clipped from V and 4 bases from J, the junction kept 15 bases outside the gene matches. The CDR3 contains 19 residues. The germline CDR1 and CDR2 sequences are LNHDA and SQIVND (reference sequence). The CDR3 here is CASSIPSYTGGLVTGELFF. DNA of the CDR3: TGTGCCAGTAGTATACCCTCCTACACGGGGGGGCTAGTCACCGGGGAGCTGTTTTTT.

The V and J genes are TRBV2 and TRBJ1-1, with unresolved D. In germline, CDR1 is SNHLY, CDR2 FYNNEI. The germline V and J ends were trimmed by 5 bases and 6 bases, with 16 bases remaining between them. The CDR3 extends over 14 amino acids. CDR3 in DNA: TGTGCCAGCAGTCCTTACTCGGGTCCGGCTGAAGCTTTCTTT. Encoded protein: CASSPYSGPAEAFF. Full variable domain (rest looked up from reference TRBV2 and TRBJ1-1): EPEVTQTPSHQVTQMGQEVILRCVPISNHLYFYWYRQILGQKVEFLVSFYNNEISEKSEIFDDQFSVERPDGSNFTLKIRSTKLEDSAMYFCASSPYSGPAEAFFGQGTRLTVV.

The chain uses TRBV9 and TRBJ2-7, with 8 bases identical to TRBD1. V lost 0 bases to trimming and J lost 3 bases; unmatched junction nucleotides: 8. Germline lookup yields CDR1 SGDLS and CDR2 YYNGEE. The CDR3 length is 16 residues. The CDR3 region is CASSVAPTGVNYEQYF. The CDR3 nucleotides are TGTGCCAGCAGCGTAGCCCCGACAGGGGTCAACTACGAGCAGTACTTC.

This chain uses TRBV9 with TRBJ2-1; 7 bases are shared with TRBD2. J lost 5 bases, V lost 3 bases, and 14 bases had no gene match. The length of the CDR3 is 17 residues. The germline gives CDR1 SGDLS, CDR2 YYNGEE. The CDR3 reads CASSARLREEDNNEQFF. In DNA form, the CDR3 reads TGTGCCAGCAGCGCCCGCCTCCGGGAGGAAGATAACAATGAGCAGTTCTTC.

In its sample, this clone was seen a few times. The rearrangement joins TRBV6-5 to TRBJ1-2; D is uncertain. The germline gives CDR1 MNHEY, CDR2 SVGAGI. This CDR3 has 13 residues. V shed 2 bases and J shed 8 bases, with 12 bases lying between them. CDR3: CASSYAGPKGYTF. Here the CDR3 DNA reads TGTGCCAGCAGTTACGCTGGGCCGAAAGGCTACACCTTC.

The chain joins TRBV28 to TRBJ1-5; the D is unclear. V gave up 5 bases and J gave up 4 bases, with 12 bases separating them. CDR1 and CDR2 (germline): MDHEN, SYDVKM. There are 14 residues in the CDR3. The CDR3 DNA is TGTGCCAGCAGTATCCCCATGAGTAATCAGCCCCAGCATTTT. This sequence encodes CASSIPMSNQPQHF.

The V gene is TRBV7-6, the J gene TRBJ2-5; no clear D. V lost 3 bases to trimming and J lost 2 bases, with 10 bases between them. Germline values: CDR1 SGHVS, CDR2 FNYEAQ. CDR3 size: 14 residues. The CDR3 protein is CASSFFRTQETQYF. In nucleotides, the CDR3 is TGTGCCAGCAGCTTTTTCCGTACTCAAGAGACCCAGTACTTC.

In nucleotides, the CDR3 is TGTGCCAGCACCAGTAGAGGTCTCGCCGAGCAGTACTTC. It specifies CASTSRGLAEQYF. The V and J genes are TRBV11-2 and TRBJ2-7; D is undetermined. Germline V gene sequence: CDR1 SGHAT, CDR2 FQNNGV. There are 13 residues in the CDR3. V was shortened by 7 bases and J by 6 bases, with 16 bases between the two germline ends.

V gene TRBV7-8 combines with J gene TRBJ1-6; D is uncertain. The V and J ends lost 5 bases and 7 bases respectively, with 9 bases between them. Germline V gene data show CDR1 as SGHVS and CDR2 as FQNEAQ. The CDR3 sequence is 13 residues long. The CDR3 region has the DNA TGTGCCAGCAGCCTAACGCGGAATTCACCCCTCCACTTT. This gives the protein CASSLTRNSPLHF.

This rearrangement joins TRBV28 to TRBJ1-2; D gene uncertain. Trimming pared 6 bases from V and 7 bases from J, leaving 9 bases between. CDR1 and CDR2 from the germline V gene are MDHEN and SYDVKM. This CDR3 contains 11 residues. In DNA form, the CDR3 reads TGTGCCAGCAGCCTCAGAGGTGGCTACACCTTC. Translating it yields CASSLRGGYTF.

The chain links TRBV9 to TRBJ1-2, with 9 bases fitting TRBD1. J lost 1 base, V lost 4 bases, and 11 bases had no gene match. Per the germline V gene, CDR1 is SGDLS and CDR2 is YYNGEE. This CDR3 is built from 17 residues. Here the CDR3 DNA reads TGTGCCAGCAGCCCGGGGGGTGGGACAGGGAATAACTATGGCTACACCTTC. Translation: CASSPGGGTGNNYGYTF. Variable domain in full (rest from reference TRBV9 and TRBJ1-2): DSGVTQTPKHLITATGQRVTLRCSPRSGDLSVYWYQQSLDQGLQFLIQYYNGEERAKGNILERFSAQQFPDLHSELNLSSLELGDSALYFCASSPGGGTGNNYGYTFGSGTRLTVV.

V usage is TRBV18 and J usage is TRBJ1-2; D possibly corresponds to TRBD1 (6 bases). The V and J ends lost 6 bases and 6 bases respectively, with 14 bases between them. Germline V lookup: CDR1 KGHSH, CDR2 LQKENI. The CDR3 runs to 13 residues. The CDR3, as DNA: TGTGCCAGCTCGCCTCGACAGGCTGATGGCTACACCTTC. It codes for CASSPRQADGYTF.